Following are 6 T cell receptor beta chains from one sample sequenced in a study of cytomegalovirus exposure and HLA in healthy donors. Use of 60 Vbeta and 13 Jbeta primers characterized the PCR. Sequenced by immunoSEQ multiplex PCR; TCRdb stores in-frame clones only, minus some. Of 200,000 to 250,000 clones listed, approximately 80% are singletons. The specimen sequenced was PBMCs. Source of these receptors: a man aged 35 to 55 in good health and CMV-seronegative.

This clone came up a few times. The CDR3 here is CASGLATFSAGELFF. CDR3 DNA sequence: TGTGCCAGTGGACTAGCCACCTTCAGCGCCGGGGAGCTGTTTTTT. The chain joins TRBV19 to TRBJ2-2; 8 bases are shared with TRBD2. The CDR3 spans 15 residues. V was pared by 8 bases and J by 6 bases, with 11 bases of the junction left unmatched. CDR1 and CDR2 from the germline V gene are LNHDA and SQIVND (reference sequence).

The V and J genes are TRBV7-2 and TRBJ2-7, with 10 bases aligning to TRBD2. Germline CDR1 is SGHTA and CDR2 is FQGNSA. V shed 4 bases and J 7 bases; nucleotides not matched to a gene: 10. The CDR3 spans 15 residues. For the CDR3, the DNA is TGTGCCAGCAGCTATAAGTCTAGCGGGAGCGGTGAGCAGTACTTC. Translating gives CASSYKSSGSGEQYF.

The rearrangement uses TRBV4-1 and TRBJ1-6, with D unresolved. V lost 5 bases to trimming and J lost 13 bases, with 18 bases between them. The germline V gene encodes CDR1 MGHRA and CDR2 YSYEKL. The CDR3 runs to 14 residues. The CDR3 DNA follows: TGCGCCAGCAGCTTACCTACAGAGCAGTTGCCCCTCCACTTT. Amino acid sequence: CASSLPTEQLPLHF.

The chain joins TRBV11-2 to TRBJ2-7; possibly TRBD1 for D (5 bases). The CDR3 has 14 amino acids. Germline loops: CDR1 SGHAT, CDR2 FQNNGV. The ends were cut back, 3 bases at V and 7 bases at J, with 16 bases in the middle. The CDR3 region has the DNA TGTGCCAGCAGCTTGGGCCAGGGTGTGGGTGAGCAGTACTTC. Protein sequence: CASSLGQGVGEQYF. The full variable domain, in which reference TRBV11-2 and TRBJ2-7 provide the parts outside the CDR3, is EAGVAQSPRYKIIEKRQSVAFWCNPISGHATLYWYQQILGQGPKLLIQFQNNGVVDDSQLPKDRFSAERLKGVDSTLKIQPAKLEDSAVYLCASSLGQGVGEQYFGPGTRLTVT.

CDR3 amino acids: CATSREASGGVFYNEQFF. In DNA form, the CDR3 reads TGTGCCACCAGCAGAGAGGCTAGCGGGGGGGTTTTCTACAATGAGCAGTTCTTC. V and J are TRBV15 and TRBJ2-1; 12 positions match TRBD2. The CDR3 is 18 residues long. Looked up from germline, CDR1 is LNHNV and CDR2 is YYDKDF (reference sequence). V was pared by 0 bases and J by 3 bases, with 6 bases of the junction left unmatched.

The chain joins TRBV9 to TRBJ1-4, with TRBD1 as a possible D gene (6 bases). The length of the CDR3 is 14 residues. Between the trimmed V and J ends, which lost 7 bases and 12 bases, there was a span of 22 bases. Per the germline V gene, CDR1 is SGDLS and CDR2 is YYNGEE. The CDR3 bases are TGTGCCAGCTCGCTACAGGGAGGGATGGATGAACTGTTTTTT. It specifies CASSLQGGMDELFF.